This T cell receptor beta chain was observed in a study of cytomegalovirus exposure and HLA in healthy donors. Study results and caveats: A prior analysis recorded that most TCR beta V segments were productive about 87% or about 30% of the time. The authors assumed roughly uniform sequencing depth across donors for presence/absence analyses.

Concerning this clone: The antigen remains undetermined.

PCR involved 60 Vbeta and 13 Jbeta primers. The method was immunoSEQ multiplex PCR; TCRdb's version includes in-frame clones alone and lacks a portion of them. This sample's table reports tens of thousands of clones. The germline gives CDR1 SGHVS, CDR2 FQNEAQ. The length of the CDR3 is 16 residues. V was trimmed by 2 bases and J by 5 bases, leaving 19 bases between them. The chain joins TRBV7-8 to TRBJ2-7, with D hard to call. This TCR derives from a middle-aged woman in good health and CMV-seronegative. The specimen sequenced was PBMCs. The chain's CDR3 is CASSLTAAQTYNEQYF. CDR3 coding DNA: TGTGCCAGCAGCTTAACGGCGGCCCAAACGTACAACGAGCAGTACTTC. Complete variable domain (other parts from reference TRBV7-8 and TRBJ2-7): GAGVSQSPRYKVAKRGQDVALRCDPISGHVSLFWYQQALGQGPEFLTYFQNEAQLDKSGLPSDRFFAERPEGSVSTLKIQRTQQEDSAVYLCASSLTAAQTYNEQYFGPGTRLTVT.